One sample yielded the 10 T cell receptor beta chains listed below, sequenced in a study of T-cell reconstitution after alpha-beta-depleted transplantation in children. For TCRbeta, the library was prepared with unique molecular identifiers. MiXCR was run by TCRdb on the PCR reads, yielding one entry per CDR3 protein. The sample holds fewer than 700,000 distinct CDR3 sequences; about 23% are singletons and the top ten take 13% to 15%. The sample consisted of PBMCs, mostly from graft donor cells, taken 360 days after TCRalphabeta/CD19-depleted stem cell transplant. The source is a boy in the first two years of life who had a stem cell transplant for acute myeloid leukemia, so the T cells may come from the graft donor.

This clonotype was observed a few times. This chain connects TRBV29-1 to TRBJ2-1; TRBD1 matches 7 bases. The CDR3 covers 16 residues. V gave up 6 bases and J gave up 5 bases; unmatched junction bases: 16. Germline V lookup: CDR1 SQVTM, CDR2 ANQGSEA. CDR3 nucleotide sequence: TGCAGCGTCAAGACAGGGAGTACGGCCTCGAACAATGAGCAGTTCTTC. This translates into CSVKTGSTASNNEQFF.

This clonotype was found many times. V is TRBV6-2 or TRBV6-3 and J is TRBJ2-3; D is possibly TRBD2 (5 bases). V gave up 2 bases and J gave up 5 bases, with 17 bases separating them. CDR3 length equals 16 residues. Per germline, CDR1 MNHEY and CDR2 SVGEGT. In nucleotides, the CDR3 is TGTGCCAGCAGTTACCCGTCAAGAGAGCGGAGAGATACGCAGTATTTT. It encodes CASSYPSRERRDTQYF.

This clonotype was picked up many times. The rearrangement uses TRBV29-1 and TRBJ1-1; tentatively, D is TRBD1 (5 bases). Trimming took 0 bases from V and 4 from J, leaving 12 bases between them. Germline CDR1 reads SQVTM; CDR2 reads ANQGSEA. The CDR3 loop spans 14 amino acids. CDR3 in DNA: TGCAGCGTTGAAGAAGGGGCAGGGACCACTGAAGCTTTCTTT. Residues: CSVEEGAGTTEAFF.

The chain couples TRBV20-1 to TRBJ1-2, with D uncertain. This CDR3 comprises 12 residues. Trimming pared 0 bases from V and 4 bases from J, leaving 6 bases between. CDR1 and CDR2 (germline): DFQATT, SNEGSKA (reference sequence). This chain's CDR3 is CSARDPSYGYTF. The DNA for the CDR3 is TGCAGTGCTAGAGATCCCAGCTATGGCTACACCTTC.

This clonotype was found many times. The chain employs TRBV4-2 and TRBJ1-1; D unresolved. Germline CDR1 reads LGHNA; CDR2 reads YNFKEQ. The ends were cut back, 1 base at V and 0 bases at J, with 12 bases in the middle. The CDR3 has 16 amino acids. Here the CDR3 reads CASSQAARYMNTEAFF. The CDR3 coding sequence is TGTGCCAGCAGCCAAGCCGCCAGGTACATGAACACTGAAGCTTTCTTT.

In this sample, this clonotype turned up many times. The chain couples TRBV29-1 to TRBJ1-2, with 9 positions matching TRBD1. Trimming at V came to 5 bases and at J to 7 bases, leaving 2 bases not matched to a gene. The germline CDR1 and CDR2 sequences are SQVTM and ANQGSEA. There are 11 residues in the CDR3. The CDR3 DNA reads TGCAGCGTTCGACAGGGGGGTGGCTACACCTTC. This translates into CSVRQGGGYTF.

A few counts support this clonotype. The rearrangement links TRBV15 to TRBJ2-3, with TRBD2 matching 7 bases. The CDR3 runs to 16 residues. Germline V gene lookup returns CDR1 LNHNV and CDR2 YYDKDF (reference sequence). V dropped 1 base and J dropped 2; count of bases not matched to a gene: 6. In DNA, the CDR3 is TGTGCCACCAGCAGAGTCCCAGCGGGGTACACAGATACGCAGTATTTT. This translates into CATSRVPAGYTDTQYF.

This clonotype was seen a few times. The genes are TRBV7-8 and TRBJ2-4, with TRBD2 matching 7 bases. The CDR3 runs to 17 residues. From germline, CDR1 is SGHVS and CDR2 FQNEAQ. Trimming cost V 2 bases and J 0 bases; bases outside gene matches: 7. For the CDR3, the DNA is TGTGCCAGCAGCTTACGAATCCGGGGGGTAGCCAAAAACATTCAGTACTTC. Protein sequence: CASSLRIRGVAKNIQYF. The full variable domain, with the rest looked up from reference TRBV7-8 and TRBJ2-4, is GAGVSQSPRYKVAKRGQDVALRCDPISGHVSLFWYQQALGQGPEFLTYFQNEAQLDKSGLPSDRFFAERPEGSVSTLKIQRTQQEDSAVYLCASSLRIRGVAKNIQYFGAGTRLSVL.

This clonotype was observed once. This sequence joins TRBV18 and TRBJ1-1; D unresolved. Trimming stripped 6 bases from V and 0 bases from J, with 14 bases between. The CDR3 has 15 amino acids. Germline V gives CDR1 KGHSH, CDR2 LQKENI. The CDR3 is CASSPSGIVNTEAFF. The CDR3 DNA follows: TGTGCCAGCTCTCCCTCGGGGATCGTGAACACTGAAGCTTTCTTT.

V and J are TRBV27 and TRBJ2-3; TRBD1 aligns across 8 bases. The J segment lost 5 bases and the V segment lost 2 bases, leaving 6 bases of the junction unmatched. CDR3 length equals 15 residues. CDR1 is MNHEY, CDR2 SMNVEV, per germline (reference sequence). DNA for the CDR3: TGTGCCAGCAGTTTAGCGGACAGGGCCCTAGATACGCAGTATTTT. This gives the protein CASSLADRALDTQYF.